The following is a T cell receptor (beta chain) sequence with its context. 60 Vbeta and 13 Jbeta primers were used in PCR. The method was immunoSEQ multiplex PCR; TCRdb's version includes in-frame clones alone and lacks a portion of them. This table holds around 170,000 clones, around 76% found once. The sample belongs to a study of cytomegalovirus exposure and HLA in healthy donors. This CDR3 has 16 amino acids. The sequence was obtained from a man aged 40-55 years in good health and CMV-seronegative. Sample: PBMCs. This chain links TRBV21-1 with TRBJ2-7; the D segment call TRBD1 is taken from the table without a DNA check. TRBV21-1 is annotated as a pseudogene. CDR3 DNA: TGTGCCAGCAGCATAAAGGGACACGTATGCTCCTACGAGCAGTACTTC. Protein: CASSIKGHVCSYEQYF.